One sample yielded the 28 T cell receptor beta chains listed below, sequenced in a study of cytotoxic CD8 clonotypes in ibrutinib-treated CLL. Measured with immunoSEQ multiplex PCR; TCRdb has only the in-frame clones, and not every one. The sample records about 40,000 clones, just over 70% being singletons. The sequences come from PBMCs, collected at disease progression, from a patient treated with ibrutinib. These receptor sequences come from a human donor with chronic lymphocytic leukemia.

The gene calls are TRBV19 and TRBJ2-3, with 7 bases identical to TRBD1. Looked up from germline, CDR1 is LNHDA and CDR2 is SQIVND (reference sequence). The V gene end was trimmed by 6 bases and the J gene end by 3 bases; junction bases not matched to a gene: 9. The CDR3 consists of 15 residues. The CDR3 nucleotides are TGTGCCAGTAGCACCACGACAGGGAGTACAGATACGCAGTATTTT. It specifies CASSTTTGSTDTQYF.

This clone has more than one count but fewer than ten. The V gene is TRBV5-4, the J gene TRBJ1-3; D gene uncertain. Germline-derived CDR1 and CDR2 are SGHNT and YYREEE (reference sequence). This CDR3 is 14 amino acids long. V lost 0 bases to trimming and J lost 0 bases, with 4 bases between them. CDR3 nucleotides: TGTGCCAGCAGCTTGGACAGCTCTGGAAACACCATATATTTT. Translation gives CASSLDSSGNTIYF.

V and J are TRBV5-1 and TRBJ1-4; 7 nucleotides align to TRBD1. V trimming: 0 bases; J trimming: 4 bases; junction bases outside the gene matches: 3. This CDR3 contains 15 residues. Germline lookup yields CDR1 SGHRS and CDR2 YFSETQ. This CDR3 is CASSLGDRYNEKLFF. For the CDR3, the DNA is TGCGCCAGCAGCTTGGGGGACAGATATAATGAAAAACTGTTTTTT.

The V and J genes are TRBV18 and TRBJ2-5, with 7 bases identical to TRBD2. The V gene's germline CDR1 is KGHSH and CDR2 LQKENI. The trim removed 4 bases at V and 7 bases at J, leaving 18 bases unmatched. The CDR3 runs to 17 residues. CDR3 sequence (DNA): TGTGCCAGCTCACTGAACCCACGACTAGCTGCGGAGGGGACCCAGTACTTC. It translates to CASSLNPRLAAEGTQYF.

This sequence joins TRBV6-5 and TRBJ1-1, with D unresolved. Trimming pared 2 bases from V and 7 bases from J, leaving 5 bases between. Germline assignment: CDR1 MNHEY and CDR2 SVGAGI. The CDR3 consists of 11 residues. The CDR3 DNA follows: TGTGCCAGCAGTTACCGGGGTGAAGCTTTCTTT. It specifies CASSYRGEAFF.

This chain connects TRBV30 to TRBJ2-2; tentative D call: TRBD1 (6 bases). Deletions cut 3 bases from V and 4 bases from J, with 12 bases between. CDR1 and CDR2 from the germline V gene are GTSNPN and SVGIG (reference sequence). The CDR3 runs to 14 residues. The CDR3 bases are TGTGCCTGGAGGCGACAGGCGGGCACCGGGGAGCTGTTTTTT. Translation gives CAWRRQAGTGELFF. Together with reference TRBV30 and TRBJ2-2, the CDR3 gives the full variable domain: SQTIHQWPATLVQPVGSPLSLECTVEGTSNPNLYWYRQAAGRGLQLLFYSVGIGQISSEVPQNLSASRPQDRQFILSSKKLLLSDSGFYLCAWRRQAGTGELFFGEGSRLTVL.

The chain links TRBV5-6 to TRBJ1-2; D may be TRBD1 (6 bases). The CDR3 spans 13 residues. The V end lost 4 bases, the J end lost 8 bases, and 15 bases lay between the germline ends. Germline V lookup: CDR1 SGHDT, CDR2 YYEEEE. Here the CDR3 DNA reads TGTGCCAGCAGCCACAGGGTTCTGCGGGGCTACACCTTC. Its protein is CASSHRVLRGYTF.

The CDR3 DNA sequence: TGCGCCAGCAGCTCCCACGGGACAAGCCAAGAGACCCAGTACTTC. This gives the protein CASSSHGTSQETQYF. V gene TRBV5-1 combines with J gene TRBJ2-5; D perhaps matches TRBD1 (6 bases). Germline CDR1 reads SGHRS; CDR2 reads YFSETQ. Trimming stripped 3 bases from V and 1 base from J, with 13 bases between. This CDR3 comprises 15 residues.

The chain recombines TRBV2 with TRBJ2-3, with a weak D call TRBD1 (6 bases). Germline V gives CDR1 SNHLY, CDR2 FYNNEI. CDR3 length: 14 amino acids. The germline V and J ends were trimmed by 7 bases and 4 bases, with 15 bases remaining between them. The CDR3, as DNA: TGTGCCAGCAAAGAAGGGGGAATGGCAGATACGCAGTATTTT. This gives the protein CASKEGGMADTQYF. The full variable domain, in which reference TRBV2 and TRBJ2-3 provide the parts outside the CDR3, is EPEVTQTPSHQVTQMGQEVILRCVPISNHLYFYWYRQILGQKVEFLVSFYNNEISEKSEIFDDQFSVERPDGSNFTLKIRSTKLEDSAMYFCASKEGGMADTQYFGPGTRLTVL.

By sample fraction, this clone is medium-sized. The genes are TRBV4-2 and TRBJ1-6, with 7 nucleotides matching TRBD1. Germline V gene sequence: CDR1 LGHNA, CDR2 YNFKEQ. CDR3 length: 17 amino acids. Unmatched junction bases numbered 3, after V lost 1 base and J lost 0 bases. CDR3 loop: CASSQAGDSSYNSPLHF. In DNA, the CDR3 is TGTGCCAGCAGCCAAGCCGGGGACAGCTCCTATAATTCACCCCTCCACTTT.

The chain joins TRBV5-1 to TRBJ2-7; 7 bases align to TRBD1. V trimming: 4 bases; J trimming: 2 bases; junction bases outside the gene matches: 12. The CDR3 length is 16 residues. CDR1 SGHRS and CDR2 YFSETQ come from the germline V gene. CDR3 sequence (DNA): TGCGCCAGCAGCCGTGAAACCGGGACAGAGACCTACGAGCAGTACTTC. Residues: CASSRETGTETYEQYF.

This chain links TRBV5-1 with TRBJ1-1; possibly TRBD1 for D (5 bases). Per germline, CDR1 SGHRS and CDR2 YFSETQ. V was clipped by 7 bases and J by 0 bases, with 16 bases between them. The CDR3 consists of 15 residues. CDR3 loop: CASGQVGGLNTEAFF. The DNA of the CDR3 is TGCGCCAGCGGCCAGGTCGGGGGTTTGAACACTGAAGCTTTCTTT. The entire variable domain, with the rest obtained from reference TRBV5-1 and TRBJ1-1, is as follows: KAGVTQTPRYLIKTRGQQVTLSCSPISGHRSVSWYQQTPGQGLQFLFEYFSETQRNKGNFPGRFSGRQFSNSRSEMNVSTLELGDSALYLCASGQVGGLNTEAFFGQGTRLTVV.

A single count supports this clone. V is TRBV6-5 and J is TRBJ2-3; D not certain. The CDR3 is 16 amino acids. Per germline, CDR1 MNHEY and CDR2 SVGAGI. V dropped 2 bases and J dropped 7 bases, with 19 bases sitting between them. This CDR3 is CASSYDAGSLIYTQYF. The CDR3 nucleotides read TGTGCCAGCAGTTACGATGCAGGCTCTTTAATTTATACGCAGTATTTT.

The chain couples TRBV6-4 to TRBJ2-7; D possibly matches TRBD1 or TRBD2 (5 bases each). The germline V gene encodes CDR1 MRHNA and CDR2 SNTAGT. The germline V and J ends were trimmed by 0 bases and 0 bases, with 15 bases remaining between them. The CDR3 loop spans 17 amino acids. The CDR3 DNA is TGTGCCAGCAGTGACTCAACCGGGACCCTAGTCTCCTACGAGCAGTACTTC. Protein: CASSDSTGTLVSYEQYF.

This clone is a singleton in its sample. The chain carries TRBV2 and TRBJ1-4; D gene uncertain. Trimming removed 8 bases at V and 8 bases at J, with 15 bases between. In germline, CDR1 is SNHLY, CDR2 FYNNEI. The CDR3 is 13 residues long. The CDR3, as DNA: TGTGCCAGCCTCGGACTCCCAGGCGAAAAACTGTTTTTT. It encodes CASLGLPGEKLFF.

In its sample, this clone was seen a few times. The chain employs TRBV2 and TRBJ2-3, with D perhaps matching TRBD1 (6 bases). V lost 5 bases, J lost 0 bases, and 12 bases lay in between. Germline CDR1 and CDR2: SNHLY and FYNNEI. The CDR3 is 15 residues long. This chain's CDR3 is CASSYLQGSTDTQYF. The CDR3 DNA follows: TGTGCCAGCAGTTACCTACAGGGAAGCACAGATACGCAGTATTTT.

Only a few counts were recorded for this clone. The V call is TRBV6-1, the J call TRBJ1-2; D might be TRBD1 (6 bases). Trimming took off 5 bases at V and 4 bases at J, with 14 bases between the two ends. Per the germline V gene, CDR1 is MNHNS and CDR2 is SASEGT. The CDR3 has 14 residues. The CDR3 sequence is CASSPPWTVYGYTF. DNA of the CDR3: TGTGCCAGCAGTCCCCCTTGGACAGTCTATGGCTACACCTTC.

The gene calls are TRBV5-1 and TRBJ2-3; D gene uncertain. Germline V CDR1 and CDR2: SGHRS, YFSETQ. CDR3 length equals 15 residues. Trimming took 0 bases from V and 1 from J, leaving 9 bases between them. The CDR3 DNA is TGCGCCAGCAGCTTGGCGGGTTATCGCACAGATACGCAGTATTTT. Translated, it gives CASSLAGYRTDTQYF.

This clone was counted between two and nine times. The chain combines TRBV7-9 with TRBJ2-3, with a weak D call TRBD1 (6 bases). Trimming removed 2 bases at V and 4 bases at J, with 13 bases between. CDR3 length equals 15 residues. The germline V gene has CDR1 SEHNR and CDR2 FQNEAQ (reference sequence). The CDR3 sequence is CASSLLRGEADTQYF. CDR3 sequence (DNA): TGTGCCAGCAGCTTACTCAGGGGCGAGGCAGATACGCAGTATTTT.

This clone was seen ten or more times. The V and J genes are TRBV6-6 and TRBJ2-7; 7 bases align to TRBD2. Germline lookup yields CDR1 MNHNY and CDR2 SVGAGI (reference sequence). This CDR3 is built from 15 residues. V lost 5 bases and J lost 2; bases outside the gene matches: 9. CDR3 in amino acids: CASSKGSGLAYEQYF. CDR3 DNA sequence: TGTGCCAGCAGTAAAGGATCCGGACTAGCCTACGAGCAGTACTTC.

Only one count was recorded for this clone. DNA of the CDR3: TGTGCCAGCAGCGCAATACCCACAGGGAGCAATCAGCCCCAGCATTTT. It yields the protein CASSAIPTGSNQPQHF. The J gene is TRBJ1-5, the V gene TRBV7-9; D may be TRBD1 (6 bases). V shed 5 bases and J shed 1 base, with 15 bases lying between them. From germline, CDR1 is SEHNR and CDR2 FQNEAQ (reference sequence). The CDR3 sequence is 16 residues long.

The chain combines TRBV6-5 with TRBJ1-2; 9 bases match TRBD1. Germline CDR1 is MNHEY and CDR2 is SVGAGI. V was clipped by 8 bases and J by 3 bases; unmatched bases: 7. The CDR3 extends over 14 amino acids. The CDR3: CASSPTGGDYGYTF. In DNA, the CDR3 is TGTGCCAGCTCTCCTACAGGGGGCGACTATGGCTACACCTTC.

The J gene is TRBJ2-3, the V gene TRBV5-1; 14 nucleotides agree with TRBD2. The CDR3 spans 17 residues. J gave up 4 bases and V 0 bases, and 4 bases lay outside the gene matches. In germline, CDR1 is SGHRS, CDR2 YFSETQ. The CDR3 sequence: CASSLGATSGRADTQYF. The CDR3 bases are TGCGCCAGCAGCTTGGGGGCGACTAGCGGGAGGGCAGATACGCAGTATTTT.

This clone was detected only a few times. This sequence joins TRBV28 and TRBJ2-3; no clear D. The CDR3 length is 13 residues. Per the germline V gene, CDR1 is MDHEN and CDR2 is SYDVKM. Trimming pared 6 bases from V and 4 bases from J, leaving 11 bases between. CDR3: CASSLPSSDTQYF. CDR3 coding DNA: TGTGCCAGCAGCTTACCTTCCTCAGATACGCAGTATTTT.

This clone was detected only once. The chain uses TRBV6-1 and TRBJ2-1; TRBD2 agrees at 9 bases. Per germline, CDR1 MNHNS and CDR2 SASEGT. Trimming at V came to 2 bases and at J to 1 base, leaving 18 bases not matched to a gene. This CDR3 is built from 21 residues. The CDR3, as DNA: TGTGCCAGCAGTGAATGGAGGGGGCTGGTACAGCGGGAGGTTTCCTACAATGAGCAGTTCTTC. It encodes CASSEWRGLVQREVSYNEQFF.

V usage is TRBV7-2 and J usage is TRBJ2-7, with no clear D. This CDR3 contains 15 residues. V was clipped by 3 bases and J by 4 bases, with 16 bases between them. Looked up from germline, CDR1 is SGHTA and CDR2 is FQGNSA. The chain's CDR3 is CASSFAFGVEYEQYF. The DNA for the CDR3 is TGTGCCAGCAGCTTCGCCTTCGGCGTAGAATACGAGCAGTACTTC.

The chain combines TRBV5-1 with TRBJ2-5; 10 bases map to TRBD2. The germline V gene has CDR1 SGHRS and CDR2 YFSETQ. Trimming removed 4 bases from V and 7 bases from J; junction bases left unmatched: 10. This CDR3 has 15 residues. CDR3 in DNA: TGCGCCAGCAGCGCGGGCGGGCGACTAGCGGGGACCCAGTACTTC. Translation: CASSAGGRLAGTQYF.

The J gene is TRBJ2-7, the V gene TRBV5-1, with D possibly TRBD2 on 6 matching bases. V shed 0 bases and J shed 0 bases, with 13 bases lying between them. CDR3 length: 16 amino acids. Germline loops: CDR1 SGHRS, CDR2 YFSETQ. The CDR3 bases are TGCGCCAGCAGCTTGGGGGGAGCGGGCTACTCCTACGAGCAGTACTTC. Translated: CASSLGGAGYSYEQYF.